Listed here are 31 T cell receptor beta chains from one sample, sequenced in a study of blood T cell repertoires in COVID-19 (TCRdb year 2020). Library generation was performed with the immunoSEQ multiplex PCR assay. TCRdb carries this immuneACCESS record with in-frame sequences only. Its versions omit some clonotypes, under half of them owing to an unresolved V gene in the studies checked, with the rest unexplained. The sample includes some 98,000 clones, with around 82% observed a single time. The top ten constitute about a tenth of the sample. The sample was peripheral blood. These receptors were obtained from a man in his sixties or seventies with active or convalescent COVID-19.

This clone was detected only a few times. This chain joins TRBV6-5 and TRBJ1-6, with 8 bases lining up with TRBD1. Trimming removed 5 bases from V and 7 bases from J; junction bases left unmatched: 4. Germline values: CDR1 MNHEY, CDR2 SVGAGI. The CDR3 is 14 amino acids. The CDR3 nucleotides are TGTGCCAGCAGTACGACAGGGGTCAATTCACCCCTCCACTTT. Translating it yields CASSTTGVNSPLHF.

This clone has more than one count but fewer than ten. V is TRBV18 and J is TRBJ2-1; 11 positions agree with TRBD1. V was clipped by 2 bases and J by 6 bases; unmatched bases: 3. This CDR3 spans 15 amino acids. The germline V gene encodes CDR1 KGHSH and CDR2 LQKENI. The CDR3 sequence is CASSPTGQGGNEQFF. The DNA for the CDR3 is TGTGCCAGCTCACCAACGGGACAGGGGGGCAATGAGCAGTTCTTC.

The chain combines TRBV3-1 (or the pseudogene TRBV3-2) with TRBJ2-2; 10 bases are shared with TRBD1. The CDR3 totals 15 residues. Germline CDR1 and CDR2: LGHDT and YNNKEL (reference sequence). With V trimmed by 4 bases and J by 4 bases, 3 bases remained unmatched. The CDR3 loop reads CASSPGTGATGELFF. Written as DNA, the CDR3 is TGTGCCAGCAGCCCCGGGACAGGGGCCACCGGGGAGCTGTTTTTT.

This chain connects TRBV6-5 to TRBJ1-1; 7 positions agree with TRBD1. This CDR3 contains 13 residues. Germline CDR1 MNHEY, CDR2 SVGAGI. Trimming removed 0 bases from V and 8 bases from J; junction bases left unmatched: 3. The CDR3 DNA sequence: TGTGCCAGCAGTTACTCGACGGACAGGGAAGCTTTCTTT. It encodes CASSYSTDREAFF.

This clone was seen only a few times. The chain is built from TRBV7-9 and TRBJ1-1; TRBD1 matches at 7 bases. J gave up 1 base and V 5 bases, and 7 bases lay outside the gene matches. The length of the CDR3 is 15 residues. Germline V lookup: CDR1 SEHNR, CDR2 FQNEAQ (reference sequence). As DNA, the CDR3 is TGTGCCAGCAGCCCCAATGGACAGGCGAACACTGAAGCTTTCTTT. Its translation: CASSPNGQANTEAFF.

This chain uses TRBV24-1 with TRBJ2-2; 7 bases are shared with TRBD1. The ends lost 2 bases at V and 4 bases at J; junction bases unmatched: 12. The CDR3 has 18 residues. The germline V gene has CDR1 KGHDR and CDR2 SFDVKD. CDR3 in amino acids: CATSDSVRGPLITGELFF. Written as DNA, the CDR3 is TGTGCCACCAGTGATTCAGTAAGGGGGCCGTTGATCACCGGGGAGCTGTTTTTT.

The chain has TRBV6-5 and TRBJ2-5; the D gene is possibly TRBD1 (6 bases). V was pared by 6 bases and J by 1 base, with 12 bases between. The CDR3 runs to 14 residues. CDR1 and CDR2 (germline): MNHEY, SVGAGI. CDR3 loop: CASSPTGSQETQYF. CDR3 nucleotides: TGTGCCAGCAGCCCAACAGGGTCCCAAGAGACCCAGTACTTC.

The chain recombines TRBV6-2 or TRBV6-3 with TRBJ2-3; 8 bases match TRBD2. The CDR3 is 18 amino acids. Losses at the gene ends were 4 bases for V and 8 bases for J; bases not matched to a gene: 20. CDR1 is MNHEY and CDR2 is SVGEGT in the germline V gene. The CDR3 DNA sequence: TGTGCCAGCAGTTCCCCTCGTTCTGGAGCGGGGGCCGGGGGTACGCAGTATTTT. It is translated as CASSSPRSGAGAGGTQYF.

This chain's CDR3 is CSVFTPRQGYYGYTF. The CDR3 DNA reads as TGCAGCGTTTTTACCCCCCGACAGGGTTATTATGGCTACACCTTC. This chain links TRBV29-1 with TRBJ1-2, with 7 bases aligning to TRBD1. V lost 5 bases to trimming and J lost 5 bases; unmatched junction nucleotides: 14. The germline CDR1 and CDR2 sequences are SQVTM and ANQGSEA. The CDR3 extends over 15 amino acids.

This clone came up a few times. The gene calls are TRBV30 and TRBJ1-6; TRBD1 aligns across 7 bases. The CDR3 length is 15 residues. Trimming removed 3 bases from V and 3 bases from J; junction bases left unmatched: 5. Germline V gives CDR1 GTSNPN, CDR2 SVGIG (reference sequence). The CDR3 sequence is CAWRPQGGYNSPLHF. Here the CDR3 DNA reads TGTGCCTGGAGACCCCAGGGGGGCTATAATTCACCCCTCCACTTT.

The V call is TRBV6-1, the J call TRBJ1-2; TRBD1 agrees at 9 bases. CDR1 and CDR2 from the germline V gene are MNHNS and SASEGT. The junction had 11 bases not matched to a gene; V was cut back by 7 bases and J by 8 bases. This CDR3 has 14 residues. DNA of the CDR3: TGTGCCAGCACCCTGGGGGACAGGGCGCACGGCTACACCTTC. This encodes CASTLGDRAHGYTF.

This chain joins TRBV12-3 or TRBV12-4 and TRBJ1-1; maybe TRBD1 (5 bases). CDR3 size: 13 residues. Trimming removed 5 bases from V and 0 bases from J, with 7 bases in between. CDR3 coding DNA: TGTGCCAGCAGTGAACAGGTGAACACTGAAGCTTTCTTT. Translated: CASSEQVNTEAFF.

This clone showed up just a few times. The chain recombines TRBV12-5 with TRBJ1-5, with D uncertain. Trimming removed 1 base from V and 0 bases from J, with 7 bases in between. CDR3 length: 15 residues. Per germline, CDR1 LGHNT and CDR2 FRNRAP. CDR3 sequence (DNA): TGTGCTAGTGGTTTGGCCTCGTATAGCAATCAGCCCCAGCATTTT. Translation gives CASGLASYSNQPQHF.

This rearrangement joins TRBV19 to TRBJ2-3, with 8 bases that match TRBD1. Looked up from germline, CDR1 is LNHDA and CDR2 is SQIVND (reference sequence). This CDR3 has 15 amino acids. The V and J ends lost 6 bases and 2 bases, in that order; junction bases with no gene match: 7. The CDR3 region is CASSLLRGPTDTQYF. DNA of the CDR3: TGTGCCAGTAGCCTACTCAGGGGGCCCACAGATACGCAGTATTTT.

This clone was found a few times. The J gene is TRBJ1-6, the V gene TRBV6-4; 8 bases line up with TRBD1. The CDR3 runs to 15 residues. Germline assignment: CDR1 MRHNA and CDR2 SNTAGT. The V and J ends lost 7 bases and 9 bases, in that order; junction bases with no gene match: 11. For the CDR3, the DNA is TGTGCCAGCAAAGAACAGACAGGGGTGTTTTCACCCCTCCACTTT. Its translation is CASKEQTGVFSPLHF.

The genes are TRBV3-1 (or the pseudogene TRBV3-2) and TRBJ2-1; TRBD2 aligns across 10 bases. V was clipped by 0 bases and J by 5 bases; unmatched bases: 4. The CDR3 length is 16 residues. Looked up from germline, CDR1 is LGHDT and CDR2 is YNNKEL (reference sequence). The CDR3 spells CASSQEKLAGHNEQFF. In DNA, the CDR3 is TGTGCCAGCAGCCAAGAGAAACTAGCGGGGCACAATGAGCAGTTCTTC.

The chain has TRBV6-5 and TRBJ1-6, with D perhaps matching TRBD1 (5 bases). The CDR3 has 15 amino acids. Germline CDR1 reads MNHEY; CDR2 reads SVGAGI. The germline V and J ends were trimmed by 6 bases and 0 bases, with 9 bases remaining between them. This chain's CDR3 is CASRGRSSYNSPLHF. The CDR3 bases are TGTGCCAGCAGGGGGCGGAGCTCCTATAATTCACCCCTCCACTTT.

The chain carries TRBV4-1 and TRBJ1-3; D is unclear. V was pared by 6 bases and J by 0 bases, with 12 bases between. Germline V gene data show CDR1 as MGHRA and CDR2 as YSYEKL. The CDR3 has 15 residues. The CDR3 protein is CASRLDYYSGNTIYF. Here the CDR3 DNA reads TGCGCCAGCAGACTCGATTACTACTCTGGAAACACCATATATTTT.

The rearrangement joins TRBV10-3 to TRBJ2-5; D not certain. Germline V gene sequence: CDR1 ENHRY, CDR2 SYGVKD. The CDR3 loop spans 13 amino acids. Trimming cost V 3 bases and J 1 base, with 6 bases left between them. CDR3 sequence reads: CAISDLAQETQYF. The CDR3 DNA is TGTGCCATCAGTGACTTAGCCCAAGAGACCCAGTACTTC.

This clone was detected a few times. Here the CDR3 reads CASSPRTVSSGANVLTF. The CDR3 DNA follows: TGTGCCAGCAGCCCCCGGACTGTTAGCTCTGGGGCCAACGTCCTGACTTTC. V gene TRBV7-2 combines with J gene TRBJ2-6; TRBD2 is a possible D gene (5 bases). The CDR3 loop spans 17 amino acids. CDR1 and CDR2 (germline): SGHTA, FQGNSA. The germline V and J ends were trimmed by 5 bases and 0 bases, with 14 bases remaining between them.

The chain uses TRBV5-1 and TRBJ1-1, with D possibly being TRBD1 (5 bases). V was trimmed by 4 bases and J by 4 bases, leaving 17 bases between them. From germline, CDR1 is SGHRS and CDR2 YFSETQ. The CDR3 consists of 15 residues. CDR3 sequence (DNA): TGCGCCAGCAGCCCCCTGGCGGGGGATCCCACTGAAGCTTTCTTT. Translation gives CASSPLAGDPTEAFF.

CDR3: CSVVPSNTYGYTF. CDR3 in DNA: TGCAGCGTTGTGCCTAGTAACACCTATGGCTACACCTTC. V and J are TRBV29-1 and TRBJ1-2; D is unclear. Germline CDR1 reads SQVTM; CDR2 reads ANQGSEA. This CDR3 region has 13 residues. The V gene lost 4 bases and the J gene lost 4 bases, with 13 bases spanning the gap.

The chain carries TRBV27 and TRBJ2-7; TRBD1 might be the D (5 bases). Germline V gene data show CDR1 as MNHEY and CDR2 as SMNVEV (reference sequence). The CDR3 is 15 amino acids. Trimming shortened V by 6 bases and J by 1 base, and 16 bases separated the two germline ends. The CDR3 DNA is TGTGCCAGCAGCCTGACAGCGTCTGAGTCCTACGAGCAGTACTTC. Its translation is CASSLTASESYEQYF.

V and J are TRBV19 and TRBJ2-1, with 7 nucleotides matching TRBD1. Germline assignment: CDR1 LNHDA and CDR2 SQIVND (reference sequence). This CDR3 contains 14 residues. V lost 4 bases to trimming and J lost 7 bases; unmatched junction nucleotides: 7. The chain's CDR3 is CASSRGGRSNEQFF. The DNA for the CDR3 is TGTGCCAGTAGTAGAGGGGGCCGGAGTAATGAGCAGTTCTTC.

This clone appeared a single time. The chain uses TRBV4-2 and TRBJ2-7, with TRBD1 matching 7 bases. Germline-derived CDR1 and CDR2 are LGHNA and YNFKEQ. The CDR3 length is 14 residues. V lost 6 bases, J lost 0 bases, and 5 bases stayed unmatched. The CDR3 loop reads CASSSGQASYEQYF. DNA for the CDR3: TGTGCCAGCAGTTCAGGACAGGCCTCCTACGAGCAGTACTTC.

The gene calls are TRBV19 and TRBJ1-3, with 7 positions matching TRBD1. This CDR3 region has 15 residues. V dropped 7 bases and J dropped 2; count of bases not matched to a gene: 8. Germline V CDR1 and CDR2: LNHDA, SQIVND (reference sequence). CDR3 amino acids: CASNPGQTAGNTIYF. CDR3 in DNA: TGTGCCAGTAACCCGGGACAGACCGCTGGAAACACCATATATTTT.

The DNA of the CDR3 is TGTGCCAGCAGCTTGAGGGCGGGTAACTACGAGCAGTACTTC. Translated: CASSLRAGNYEQYF. V is TRBV11-2 and J is TRBJ2-7; a weak D match, TRBD2 (5 bases). V was clipped by 3 bases and J by 3 bases, with 12 bases between them. Germline V lookup: CDR1 SGHAT, CDR2 FQNNGV. The CDR3 consists of 14 residues.

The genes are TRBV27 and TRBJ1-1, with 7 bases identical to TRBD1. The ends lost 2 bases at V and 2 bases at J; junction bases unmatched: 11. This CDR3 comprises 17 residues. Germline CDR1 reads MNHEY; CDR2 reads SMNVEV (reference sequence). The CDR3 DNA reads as TGTGCCAGCAGTTTAATTGGTTCACAGGGGTCCAACACTGAAGCTTTCTTT. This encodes CASSLIGSQGSNTEAFF.

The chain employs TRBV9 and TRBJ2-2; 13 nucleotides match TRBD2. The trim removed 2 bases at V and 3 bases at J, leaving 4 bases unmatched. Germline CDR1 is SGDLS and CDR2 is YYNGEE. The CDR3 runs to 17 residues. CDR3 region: CASSVGLAGADTGELFF. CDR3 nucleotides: TGTGCCAGCAGCGTCGGACTAGCGGGGGCCGACACCGGGGAGCTGTTTTTT.

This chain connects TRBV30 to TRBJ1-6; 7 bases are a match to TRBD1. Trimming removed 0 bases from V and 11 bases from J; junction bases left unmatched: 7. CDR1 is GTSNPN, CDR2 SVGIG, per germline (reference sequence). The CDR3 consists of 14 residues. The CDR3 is CAWSVLDGTAPLHF. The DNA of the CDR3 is TGTGCCTGGAGTGTACTAGATGGGACAGCACCCCTCCACTTT.

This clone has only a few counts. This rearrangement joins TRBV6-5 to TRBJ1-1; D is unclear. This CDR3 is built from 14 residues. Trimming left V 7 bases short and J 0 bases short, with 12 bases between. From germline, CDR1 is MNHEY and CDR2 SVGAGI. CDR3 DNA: TGTGCCAGCATTGGTGTAGCATTGAACACTGAAGCTTTCTTT. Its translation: CASIGVALNTEAFF.